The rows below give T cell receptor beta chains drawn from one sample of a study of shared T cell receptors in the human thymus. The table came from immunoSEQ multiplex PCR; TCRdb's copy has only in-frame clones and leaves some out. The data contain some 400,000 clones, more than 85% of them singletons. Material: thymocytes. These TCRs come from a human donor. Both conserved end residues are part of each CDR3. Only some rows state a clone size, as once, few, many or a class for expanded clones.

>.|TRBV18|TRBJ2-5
CASSPLWAAQETQYF
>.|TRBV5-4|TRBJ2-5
CASSYKSLYQETQYF
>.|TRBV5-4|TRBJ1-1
CASSSYDLNTEAFF
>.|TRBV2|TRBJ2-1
CASSPHLAAATGDEQFF
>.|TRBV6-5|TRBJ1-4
CASSSDRGRYEKLFF
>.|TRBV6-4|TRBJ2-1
CASSDGTSGRSRYNEQFF
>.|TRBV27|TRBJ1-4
CASLGGEKLFF
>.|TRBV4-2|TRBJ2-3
CASSPEGVDTQYF
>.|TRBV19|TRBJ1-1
CASSITLGQGTGSGYAEAFF
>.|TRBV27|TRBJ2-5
CASSLKGGYQETQYF
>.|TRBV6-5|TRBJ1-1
CASTGPGRMGTEAFF
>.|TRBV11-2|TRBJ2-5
CASSLGLQETQYF
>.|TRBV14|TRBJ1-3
CASSQKASRDRGQYSGNTIYF
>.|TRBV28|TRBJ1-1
CASSFTEANTEAFF
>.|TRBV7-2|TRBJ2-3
CASSFRAGSTDTQYF
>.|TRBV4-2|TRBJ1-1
CASSQAAGDRLNTEAFF
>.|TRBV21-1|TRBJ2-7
CASSIKGQGWGSYEQYF
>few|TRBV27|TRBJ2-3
CASSLVSTDTQYF
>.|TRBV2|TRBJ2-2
CASSVVGPGELFF
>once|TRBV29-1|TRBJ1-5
CSVEQARQVLNQPQHF
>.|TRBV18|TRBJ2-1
CASRTRQGSSYNEQFF
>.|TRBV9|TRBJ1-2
CASSVPGNYTF